This T cell receptor (beta chain) was found in a study of spatial heterogeneity in lung cancer. Overall study context: On average, each unique TCR and UMI combination appeared more than ten times in raw reads. Study results and limitations: Mutation counts in tumors were tracked by counts of expanded intratumoral alpha and beta TCRs.

Time point given: sample taken at primary tumor resection. The V gene's germline CDR1 is MNHNS and CDR2 SASEGT. The CDR3 length is 14 residues. V shed 7 bases, J shed 7 bases, and the junction held 5 bases outside the gene matches. This clonotype was seen ten or more times. Its target is unknown. This beta chain is off target for a library built for alpha chains, so its abundance means little. TCRdb re-analysed the 5' RACE reads in MiXCR, keeping a single row per CDR3 protein. The table lists more than 15,000 distinct CDR3 sequences, 6.2% of them singletons. The specimen was lung tumor tissue, collected at surgery. The genes are TRBV6-1 and TRBJ1-6; the match to TRBD1 covers 9 bases. This clonotype was obtained from a male donor with early-stage non-small cell lung cancer. This CDR3 reads CASTRTGENSPLHF. The DNA for the CDR3 is TGTGCCAGCACCCGGACAGGGGAAAATTCACCCCTCCACTTT.